The rows below give T cell receptor beta chains drawn from one sample of a study of response to subunit inactivated influenza vaccine. Each CDR3 protein gets one entry after TCRdb re-called the RT-PCR reads with MiXCR. The sample lists about 500,000 distinct CDR3 sequences; 16% were seen once. The source material was CD4+ T cells sorted from PBMCs, sampled roughly 24 months after vaccination. The receptors originated from a man aged 45-69 years who received an inactivated influenza vaccine. Both conserved end residues are trimmed from each CDR3. A D gene is named only where the DNA matches it firmly.

TRBJ1-1,-,TRBV3-1,ASSQALGEAF
TRBJ1-6,-,TRBV4-3,ASSQDLGTVGSPLH
TRBJ2-1,-,TRBV12-3/TRBV12-4,ASSLTRSSEQF
TRBJ2-3,-,TRBV5-1,ASSHRLWGNTDTQY
TRBJ1-3,-,TRBV7-2,ASSLASGAGNTIY
TRBJ2-7,TRBD2,TRBV20-1,SASTSGRPYEQY
TRBJ2-3,TRBD1,TRBV4-3,ASSQGDRGVTDTQY
TRBJ2-4,-,TRBV7-9,ASSSQGGLAKNIQY
TRBJ2-7,TRBD1,TRBV7-2,ASSLDRVREQY
TRBJ2-7,TRBD2,TRBV24-1,ATSDNGREDEQY
TRBJ1-2,TRBD1,TRBV5-1,ASSTETGGHGYT
TRBJ2-7,-,TRBV4-1,ASSLGTAGSYEQY
TRBJ1-1,-,TRBV9,ASSAVRVNTEAF
TRBJ2-7,-,TRBV20-1,SARWGPEKYEQY
TRBJ1-5,-,TRBV23-1,ASSQVQRNQPQH
TRBJ1-6,-,TRBV4-2,ASSQDIKGNSPLH
TRBJ2-2,-,TRBV7-2,ASSLALATGELF
TRBJ2-1,TRBD2,TRBV29-1,SGGQRESEQF
TRBJ2-7,-,TRBV29-1,SVEDRARTPYEQY
TRBJ2-3,-,TRBV7-2,ASSLLGPDTQY
TRBJ1-5,-,TRBV6-5,ASSYGQLNQPQH
TRBJ2-5,TRBD2,TRBV3-1,ACSQDRPSGRPRETQY
TRBJ1-5,-,TRBV4-3,ASSLTARDNQPQH
TRBJ2-1,-,TRBV12-3/TRBV12-4,ASSRRQEQF
TRBJ2-7,-,TRBV10-3,AISPTGSEQY
TRBJ2-5,-,TRBV25-1,ATPWVAYQETQY
TRBJ1-2,-,TRBV7-2,ASSLEASLSGYT
TRBJ2-3,-,TRBV4-2,ASSQDLMSEGTQY
TRBJ1-2,-,TRBV29-1,SVEEPGRGNYGYT
TRBJ2-5,-,TRBV28,ASSARLDSVETQY
TRBJ1-5,-,TRBV6-2/TRBV6-3,ASTTAGRGNQPQH
TRBJ2-2,-,TRBV7-9,ASNSGLINTGELF
TRBJ1-2,-,TRBV5-1,ASSKFTTGQDYGYT
TRBJ1-2,TRBD1,TRBV18,ASSPSGQGFYGYT
TRBJ1-5,-,TRBV6-1,ASSSLQISNQPQH
TRBJ2-7,TRBD2,TRBV6-1,ASRRTSGLVVYEQY
TRBJ1-4,-,TRBV7-6,ASSSLVGEKLF
TRBJ2-5,TRBD1,TRBV6-1,ASSPPGTGGETQY
TRBJ1-2,-,TRBV2,ASSRRGGYAYT
TRBJ1-4,TRBD1,TRBV3-1,ASSPTTGGFEKLF
TRBJ2-7,-,TRBV9,ASSPDVGVATYEQY
TRBJ2-1,-,TRBV20-1,SARPPFGYSYNEQF